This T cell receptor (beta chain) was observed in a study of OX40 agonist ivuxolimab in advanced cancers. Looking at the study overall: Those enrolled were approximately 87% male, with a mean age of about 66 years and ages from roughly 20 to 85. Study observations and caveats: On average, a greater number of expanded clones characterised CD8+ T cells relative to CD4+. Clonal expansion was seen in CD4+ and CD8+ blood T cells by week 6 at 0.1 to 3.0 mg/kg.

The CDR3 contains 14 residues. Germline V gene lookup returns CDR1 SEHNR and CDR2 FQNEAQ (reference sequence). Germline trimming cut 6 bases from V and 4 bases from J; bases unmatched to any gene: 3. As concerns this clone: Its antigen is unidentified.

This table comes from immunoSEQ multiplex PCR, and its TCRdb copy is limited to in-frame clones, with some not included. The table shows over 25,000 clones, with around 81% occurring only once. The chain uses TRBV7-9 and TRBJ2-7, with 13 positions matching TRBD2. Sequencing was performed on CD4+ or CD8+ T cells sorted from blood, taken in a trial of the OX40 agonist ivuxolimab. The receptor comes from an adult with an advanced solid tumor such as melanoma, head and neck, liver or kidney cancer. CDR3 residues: CASSTSGREYEQYF. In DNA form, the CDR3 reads TGTGCCAGCAGTACTAGCGGGAGGGAGTACGAGCAGTACTTC.